The 21 T cell receptor beta chains reported below all come from one sample, sequenced in a study of blood T cells in healthy people across ages. A second PCR, run for roughly 7 to 12 cycles, used a sample-barcoded 5' primer plus a J-beta primer mix. Each CDR3 protein gets one entry after TCRdb re-called the 5' RACE reads with MiXCR. The sample lists some 670,000 distinct CDR3 sequences; about 51% were seen once. The sample taken for sequencing was blood. The receptor set was obtained from a woman older than 75 in good health.

This clonotype has ten or more counts. J is TRBJ2-5 and V is TRBV5-1; 9 positions match TRBD1. J was trimmed by 3 bases and V by 1 base; bases with no gene match: 7. Germline V gene lookup returns CDR1 SGHRS and CDR2 YFSETQ. The CDR3 contains 16 residues. The CDR3 DNA follows: TGCGCCAGCAGCTTGCAACCGGGACAGGGAGAAGAGACCCAGTACTTC. Residues: CASSLQPGQGEETQYF.

This chain uses TRBV12-3 or TRBV12-4 with TRBJ2-3; D gene ambiguous. Trimming shortened V by 8 bases and J by 6 bases, and 9 bases separated the two germline ends. This CDR3 has 11 residues. The CDR3 bases are TGTGCCAGCCGAGAATATGATACGCAGTATTTT. As protein: CASREYDTQYF.

The sample holds many counts of this clonotype. The genes are TRBV20-1 and TRBJ1-5, with TRBD1 matching over 7 bases. Germline V lookup: CDR1 DFQATT, CDR2 SNEGSKA (reference sequence). The CDR3 covers 15 residues. Unmatched junction bases numbered 5, after V lost 2 bases and J lost 1 base. CDR3 nucleotides: TGCAGTGCTAGAAGGACAGGAGGAAGCAATCAGCCCCAGCATTTT. It is translated as CSARRTGGSNQPQHF.

V usage is TRBV5-1 and J usage is TRBJ1-2, with D tentatively TRBD1 (6 bases). Germline CDR1 reads SGHRS; CDR2 reads YFSETQ. The CDR3 length is 12 residues. Trimming took 4 bases from V and 4 from J, leaving 8 bases between them. CDR3 in DNA: TGCGCCAGCAGCAGGGACACCTATGGCTACACCTTC. Protein: CASSRDTYGYTF.

This clonotype showed up just a few times. The rearrangement links TRBV3-1 to TRBJ1-2; D is uncertain. V lost 2 bases to trimming and J lost 4 bases, with 11 bases between them. CDR1 and CDR2 (germline): LGHDT, YNNKEL (reference sequence). This CDR3 region has 14 residues. For the CDR3, the DNA is TGTGCCAGCAGCCAATTGAGTCGGGGCTATGGCTACACCTTC. Its protein product is CASSQLSRGYGYTF.

In its sample, this clonotype was seen many times. The chain employs TRBV12-3 or TRBV12-4 and TRBJ1-6, with 7 bases fitting TRBD1. With 4 bases clipped from V and 7 bases from J, the junction kept 7 bases outside the gene matches. The CDR3 consists of 15 residues. CDR3 protein: CASSSLTGPNSPLHF. For the CDR3, the DNA is TGTGCCAGCAGTTCCTTGACAGGGCCGAATTCACCCCTCCACTTT.

This chain links TRBV7-2 with TRBJ2-5, with a weak D call TRBD1 (6 bases). The J call is in doubt because the DNA end fits TRBJ2-7 better. Germline V gives CDR1 SGHTA, CDR2 FQGNSA. The CDR3 spans 14 residues. The CDR3 here is CASSFRGHLYEQYF. Here the CDR3 DNA reads TGTGCCAGCAGCTTCCGGGGACACCTCTACGAGCAGTACTTC.

The chain joins TRBV6-2 or TRBV6-3 to TRBJ1-4; D might be TRBD1 (5 bases). This CDR3 contains 14 residues. CDR1 and CDR2 (germline): MNHEY, SVGEGT. Trimming took 5 bases from V and 7 from J, leaving 14 bases between them. DNA for the CDR3: TGTGCCAGCAGTGAACCTTACAGGAGTGAAAAACTGTTTTTT. Its protein product is CASSEPYRSEKLFF.

This clonotype occurred once. The rearrangement joins TRBV7-2 to TRBJ1-1; D not resolved. V was trimmed by 3 bases and J by 2 bases, leaving 10 bases between them. CDR1 is SGHTA and CDR2 is FQGNSA in the germline V gene. CDR3 length equals 14 residues. CDR3 DNA: TGTGCCAGCAGCTTCAGTACGAGCAACACTGAAGCTTTCTTT. This gives the protein CASSFSTSNTEAFF.

The gene calls are TRBV4-1 and TRBJ2-4; D may be TRBD1 or TRBD2 (5 bases each). Trimming pared 4 bases from V and 15 bases from J, leaving 16 bases between. The germline CDR1 and CDR2 sequences are MGHRA and YSYEKL. This CDR3 has 12 amino acids. This chain's CDR3 is CASSPRSFGTYF. DNA for the CDR3: TGCGCCAGCAGCCCAAGATCGTTCGGGACGTACTTC.

The V gene is TRBV15, the J gene TRBJ2-3; possibly TRBD1 or TRBD2 for D (5 bases each). From germline, CDR1 is LNHNV and CDR2 YYDKDF (reference sequence). CDR3 length equals 16 residues. V was cut by 4 bases and J by 4 bases, with 18 bases left in between. The CDR3 sequence is CATSKQEGLGPDTQYF. CDR3 nucleotide sequence: TGTGCCACCAGCAAGCAAGAGGGCCTGGGGCCAGATACGCAGTATTTT.

This clonotype was counted many times. V gene TRBV5-1 combines with J gene TRBJ2-3; possible D gene TRBD2, 5 bases. The V gene lost 2 bases and the J gene lost 8 bases, with 15 bases spanning the gap. Germline V CDR1 and CDR2: SGHRS, YFSETQ. This CDR3 comprises 14 residues. CDR3 amino acids: CASSFELKAGTQYF. CDR3 nucleotides: TGCGCCAGCAGCTTCGAACTTAAGGCGGGTACGCAGTATTTT.

V is TRBV29-1 and J is TRBJ2-5; D ambiguous. The CDR3 runs 12 residues. V lost 5 bases, J lost 3 bases, and 10 bases lay in between. Germline V CDR1 and CDR2: SQVTM, ANQGSEA. The CDR3 region is CSVRLWKETQYF. The CDR3 DNA follows: TGCAGCGTTCGACTCTGGAAAGAGACCCAGTACTTC. Full variable domain (rest looked up from reference TRBV29-1 and TRBJ2-5): SAVISQKPSRDICQRGTSLTIQCQVDSQVTMMFWYRQQPGQSLTLIATANQGSEATYESGFVIDKFPISRPNLTFSTLTVSNMSPEDSSIYLCSVRLWKETQYFGPGTRLLVL.

This clonotype was seen a few times. The J gene is TRBJ2-5, the V gene TRBV7-2; D gene uncertain. The V gene's germline CDR1 is SGHTA and CDR2 FQGNSA. The V gene lost 1 base and the J gene lost 4 bases, with 7 bases spanning the gap. The CDR3 has 13 amino acids. In nucleotides, the CDR3 is TGTGCCAGCAGCTTAGGTTCTGGAGAGACCCAGTACTTC. The encoded protein is CASSLGSGETQYF.

The rearrangement uses TRBV6-5 and TRBJ2-7, with D perhaps TRBD1 (6 bases). Looked up from germline, CDR1 is MNHEY and CDR2 is SVGAGI. This CDR3 region has 15 residues. Trimming shortened V by 6 bases and J by 2 bases, and 17 bases separated the two germline ends. In DNA form, the CDR3 reads TGTGCCAGCAGGGACCCAACAGGGCCTGCCTACGAGCAGTACTTC. Its protein is CASRDPTGPAYEQYF.

This clonotype was recorded only once. It may be a read error: a sequence one base away is much more abundant. This chain connects TRBV4-1 to TRBJ2-5, with 7 bases identical to TRBD1. The length of the CDR3 is 16 residues. The germline V gene has CDR1 MGHRA and CDR2 YSYEKL. V trimming: 3 bases; J trimming: 13 bases; junction bases outside the gene matches: 20. Written as DNA, the CDR3 is TGCGCCAGCAGCCATACCCACAGGGGTCTCTCCTACGAGCGGTACTTC. Encoded protein: CASSHTHRGLSYERYF.

A few counts support this clonotype. For the CDR3, the DNA is TGTGCCAGCAGCAACTGGACAGGGCCCTTCGGTACCGGGGAGCTGTTTTTT. It specifies CASSNWTGPFGTGELFF. This chain links TRBV21-1 with TRBJ2-2; the DNA was not used to check the table's D call, TRBD1. TRBV21-1 is annotated as a pseudogene. The length of the CDR3 is 17 residues.

This clonotype has only a few counts. This sequence joins TRBV5-1 and TRBJ2-2; 10 nucleotides match TRBD1. CDR1 is SGHRS, CDR2 YFSETQ, per germline. With V trimmed by 4 bases and J by 4 bases, 4 bases remained unmatched. This CDR3 region has 15 residues. The CDR3 nucleotides read TGCGCCAGCAGCCCAGACAGGGGGCTCACCGGGGAGCTGTTTTTT. Its protein is CASSPDRGLTGELFF.

The chain recombines TRBV7-9 with TRBJ1-2, with D possibly being TRBD1 (5 bases). V was trimmed by 1 base and J by 5 bases, leaving 20 bases between them. Germline CDR1 and CDR2: SEHNR and FQNEAQ (reference sequence). This CDR3 spans 17 amino acids. CDR3 protein: CASSLGLGENKEYGYTF. Written as DNA, the CDR3 is TGTGCCAGCAGCTTAGGTCTAGGGGAGAATAAGGAGTATGGCTACACCTTC.

This clonotype was detected ten times or more. The rearrangement joins TRBV7-2 to TRBJ2-1; D is uncertain. This CDR3 is 12 amino acids long. Germline assignment: CDR1 SGHTA and CDR2 FQGNSA. Trimming removed 3 bases at V and 6 bases at J, with 6 bases between. CDR3 in DNA: TGTGCCAGCAGCTTTAATCCCAATGAGCAGTTCTTC. This sequence encodes CASSFNPNEQFF.

Many counts were recorded for this clonotype. The rearrangement joins TRBV7-2 to TRBJ2-1; 11 nucleotides line up with TRBD2. This CDR3 comprises 16 residues. Germline V gene sequence: CDR1 SGHTA, CDR2 FQGNSA. Losses at the gene ends were 3 bases for V and 0 bases for J; bases not matched to a gene: 1. CDR3 sequence reads: CASSLTSGISYNEQFF. As DNA, the CDR3 is TGTGCCAGCAGCTTGACTAGCGGGATCTCCTACAATGAGCAGTTCTTC.